Listed below are T cell receptor beta chains from one sample, sequenced in a study of CD8 T cells in ankylosing spondylitis. MiXCR was run by TCRdb on the 5' RACE reads, yielding one entry per CDR3 protein. The data contain around 340,000 distinct CDR3 sequences, about 14% of them singletons. The sample was blood, either unsorted or a sorted T cell fraction (not recorded which). These receptors came from a male donor with ankylosing spondylitis or in good health (not recorded which). The CDR3 runs from the conserved cysteine through the conserved F or W. Each record gives: clone size, J gene, V gene, D gene, CDR3 DNA, CDR3 protein. The D gene is left open where the match is weak. Clone size is shown for a subset of rows, as once, few, many or a class of expanded clone.

few	TRBJ2-7	TRBV12-5	.	TGTGCTAGTGGACTACAACCCTACGAGCAGTACTTC	CASGLQPYEQYF
many	TRBJ2-5	TRBV29-1	.	TGCAGCGTTGAGGTGGGGGTAGCAGAGACCCAGTACTTC	CSVEVGVAETQYF
few	TRBJ2-7	TRBV11-2	TRBD2	TGTGCCAGCAGCTTAGAGACAGGACTAGCGACCTACGAGCAGTACTTC	CASSLETGLATYEQYF
.	TRBJ2-1	TRBV11-3	.	TGTGCCAGCAGCTACAACCCGAGCTCCTACAATGAGCAGTTCTTC	CASSYNPSSYNEQFF
few	TRBJ2-5	TRBV4-1	.	TGCGCCAGCAGCCAAGGTCGACCCGGGGAGACCCAGTACTTC	CASSQGRPGETQYF
.	TRBJ1-5	TRBV12-3/TRBV12-4	TRBD1	TGTGCCAGCAGCGGACAGGCGGGTCAGCCCCAGCATTTT	CASSGQAGQPQHF
.	TRBJ2-7	TRBV3-1	.	TGTGCCAGCAGCCAAGACGCGGGGAGAGCTAACGAGCAGTACTTC	CASSQDAGRANEQYF
few	TRBJ1-5	TRBV7-9	.	TGTGCCAGCAGCCTCGGGAAGGATCAGCCCCAGCATTTT	CASSLGKDQPQHF
few	TRBJ2-6	TRBV29-1	TRBD1	TGCAGCGTGAGGGGGGGACAGGGAGACTCTGGGGCCAACGTCCTGACTTTC	CSVRGGQGDSGANVLTF
few	TRBJ2-3	TRBV4-1	TRBD2	TGCGCCAGCAGCCTTCAATTCGTAGCGGGAGGATCCACAGATACGCAGTATTTT	CASSLQFVAGGSTDTQYF
.	TRBJ2-2	TRBV20-1	TRBD1	TGCAGTGCTACGAGGGGGCTAAGCACCGGGGAGCTGTTTTTT	CSATRGLSTGELFF
.	TRBJ2-7	TRBV3-1	.	TGTGCCAGCAGCCAAGATCATAGGAGGATCTACGAGCAGTACTTC	CASSQDHRRIYEQYF
many	TRBJ2-3	TRBV12-3/TRBV12-4	.	TGTGCCAGCAGTTTCGGCGGTTTAAGCACAGATACGCAGTATTTT	CASSFGGLSTDTQYF
few	TRBJ2-1	TRBV27	.	TGTGCCAGCAGTTCTGGTGGGCCCGCCTCCTACAATGAGCAGTTCTTC	CASSSGGPASYNEQFF
many	TRBJ1-3	TRBV12-3/TRBV12-4	.	TGTGCCAGCAGACCCGGGGGCTCTGGAAACACCATATATTTT	CASRPGGSGNTIYF
few	TRBJ2-5	TRBV5-1	.	TGCGCCAGCAGCGGGGTGACGCGGGTGGAGACCCAGTACTTC	CASSGVTRVETQYF
.	TRBJ2-1	TRBV15	.	TGTGCCACCAGCAGAGTAGGTTCACATGAGCAGTTCTTC	CATSRVGSHEQFF
.	TRBJ1-1	TRBV4-2	.	TGTGCCAGCGGAACAACCGGGGGCGCGGACACTGAAGCTTTCTTT	CASGTTGGADTEAFF
few	TRBJ1-1	TRBV5-6	.	TGTGCCAGCAGCTTTTATCGAGGTTCACTGAACACTGAAGCTTTCTTT	CASSFYRGSLNTEAFF
.	TRBJ2-1	TRBV5-1	TRBD1	TGCGCCAGCAGCTTCGGACAGGGCGACAATGAGCAGTTCTTC	CASSFGQGDNEQFF
.	TRBJ2-7	TRBV20-1	.	TGCAGTGCTCTGGGAGAACTTAGCGGAGGGTACGAGCAGTACTTC	CSALGELSGGYEQYF
many	TRBJ2-2	TRBV9	.	TGTGCCAGCAGCGTTTCCGGGACCTACACCGGGGAGCTGTTTTTT	CASSVSGTYTGELFF
.	TRBJ1-1	TRBV5-5	.	TGTGCCAGCAGCTTGTCGGGACTAGAAGCTTTCTTT	CASSLSGLEAFF
.	TRBJ2-1	TRBV15	.	.	CATSFGSGANEQFF
few	TRBJ2-5	TRBV2	TRBD2	TGTGCCTTCAGTTTAAGGACTAGCGGACACGCGATGGGAAAGACCCAGTACTTC	CAFSLRTSGHAMGKTQYF
few	TRBJ2-2	TRBV10-3	TRBD2	TGTGCCACTTCCCCTGGCGGGGGGGAAGTCGTCGGGGAGCTGTTTTTT	CATSPGGGEVVGELFF
.	TRBJ2-2	TRBV20-1	.	TGCAGTGCTAGATCCCCTGAAGCGACCGGGGAGCTGTTTTTT	CSARSPEATGELFF
.	TRBJ2-7	TRBV7-2	TRBD2	TGTGCCAGCAGCTTAGCCGGGACTAGCGGCACCTTAGGGCACGAGCAGTACTTC	CASSLAGTSGTLGHEQYF
.	TRBJ1-6	TRBV5-1	.	TGCGCCAGCAGCTCCCCCACCGGGACGAAGAATCTGATACCGTCACCCCTCCACTTT	CASSSPTGTKNLIPSPLHF
.	TRBJ2-3	TRBV20-1	.	TGCAGTGCTAGAGATCCCAACTCCCCCTTCACAGATACGCAGTATTTT	CSARDPNSPFTDTQYF
few	TRBJ2-5	TRBV5-1	.	TGCGCCAGCAGCCCCGGTCGCGGGGTCAAAGAGACCCAGTACTTC	CASSPGRGVKETQYF
.	TRBJ2-1	TRBV19	.	TGTGCCAGTAGTCCTGGAAGTTCCCGGCAGTTCTTC	CASSPGSSRQFF
few	TRBJ1-2	TRBV5-1	TRBD1	TGCGCCAGCAGCCCACGGACAGGGGCAACTAACTATGGCTACACCTTC	CASSPRTGATNYGYTF
few	TRBJ2-5	TRBV3-1	TRBD2	TGTGCCAGCAGCGTTTCCGGGACTAGCGGAGAGACCCAGTACTTC	CASSVSGTSGETQYF
few	TRBJ1-3	TRBV27	TRBD1	TGTGCCAGCAGTGCAAAGACAGGGGCCTCTGGAAACACCATATATTTT	CASSAKTGASGNTIYF
few	TRBJ2-7	TRBV7-2	.	TGTGCCAGCCGCGAGCAGTCCGAGCAGTACTTC	CASREQSEQYF
few	TRBJ2-2	TRBV5-1	.	TGCGCCAGCAGTCCGACGGTGAACACCGGGGAGCTGTTTTTT	CASSPTVNTGELFF
.	TRBJ2-1	TRBV9	TRBD2	TGTGCCAGCAGCGAGGGGGCTAGCGGGGGCGGGAATGAGCAGTTCTTC	CASSEGASGGGNEQFF
.	TRBJ2-7	TRBV27	.	TGTGCCAGCAGTTTTAGTAGCGGTTACTACGAGCAGTACTTC	CASSFSSGYYEQYF
.	TRBJ2-3	TRBV7-2	.	TGTGCCAGCAGCCCGGGCCTCAGAGATACGCAGTATTTT	CASSPGLRDTQYF
many	TRBJ1-6	TRBV20-1	TRBD1	TGCAGTGCTCCCGGACAGGGAGAGTCACCCCTCCACTTT	CSAPGQGESPLHF
.	TRBJ2-3	TRBV12-3/TRBV12-4	TRBD2	TGTGCCAGCAACTGGGGCGGGGGGGCTACTGATACGCAGTATTTT	CASNWGGGATDTQYF
many	TRBJ2-7	TRBV4-2	TRBD2	TGTGCCAGCAGCCAGGGACTAGCGTTTTCCTACGAGCAGTACTTC	CASSQGLAFSYEQYF
.	TRBJ2-3	TRBV5-1	TRBD2	TGCGCCAGCAGCTTGGCCCTAGCGGGCACAGATACGCAGTATTTT	CASSLALAGTDTQYF
few	TRBJ1-1	TRBV20-1	.	TGCAGTGCTACACAGGCAACTGAAGCTTTCTTT	CSATQATEAFF
.	TRBJ1-1	TRBV5-1	.	TGCGCCAGCAGCTTCCTCGGACGGATGAACACTGAAGCTTTCTTT	CASSFLGRMNTEAFF
.	TRBJ2-7	TRBV9	.	TGTGCCAGCAGCGTAGCTGTCGGTGAGCAGTACTTC	CASSVAVGEQYF
.	TRBJ2-7	TRBV20-1	TRBD2	TGCAGTGTACCCCCGCCCCAGCGGGGTTCCTACGAGCAGTACTTC	CSVPPPQRGSYEQYF
few	TRBJ1-3	TRBV25-1	.	TGTGCCAGCAGCCATGGGCCAAACACCATATATTTT	CASSHGPNTIYF
.	TRBJ1-2	TRBV4-1	.	TGCGCCAGCAGCCAAGATGAAAGGAATAACTATGGCTACACCTTC	CASSQDERNNYGYTF
few	TRBJ1-1	TRBV3-1	.	TGTGCCAGCAGCCAAGAGCTGGGGACTAACACTGAAGCTTTCTTT	CASSQELGTNTEAFF
few	TRBJ2-5	TRBV5-1	TRBD1	TGCGCCAGCAGCTTACAGGGGCGTGGGGAAGAGACCCAGTACTTC	CASSLQGRGEETQYF
.	TRBJ1-1	TRBV20-1	.	TGCAGTGCTAGAGAAACGGGACTTTTTGAAGCTTTCTTT	CSARETGLFEAFF
.	TRBJ2-7	TRBV6-1	.	TGTGCCAGCAGTGAACGAGGGCCCGACGAGCAGTACTTC	CASSERGPDEQYF
.	TRBJ2-5	TRBV4-2	.	TGTGCCAGCAACGCGGGGCTAGAGGAGGAGACCCAGTACTTC	CASNAGLEEETQYF